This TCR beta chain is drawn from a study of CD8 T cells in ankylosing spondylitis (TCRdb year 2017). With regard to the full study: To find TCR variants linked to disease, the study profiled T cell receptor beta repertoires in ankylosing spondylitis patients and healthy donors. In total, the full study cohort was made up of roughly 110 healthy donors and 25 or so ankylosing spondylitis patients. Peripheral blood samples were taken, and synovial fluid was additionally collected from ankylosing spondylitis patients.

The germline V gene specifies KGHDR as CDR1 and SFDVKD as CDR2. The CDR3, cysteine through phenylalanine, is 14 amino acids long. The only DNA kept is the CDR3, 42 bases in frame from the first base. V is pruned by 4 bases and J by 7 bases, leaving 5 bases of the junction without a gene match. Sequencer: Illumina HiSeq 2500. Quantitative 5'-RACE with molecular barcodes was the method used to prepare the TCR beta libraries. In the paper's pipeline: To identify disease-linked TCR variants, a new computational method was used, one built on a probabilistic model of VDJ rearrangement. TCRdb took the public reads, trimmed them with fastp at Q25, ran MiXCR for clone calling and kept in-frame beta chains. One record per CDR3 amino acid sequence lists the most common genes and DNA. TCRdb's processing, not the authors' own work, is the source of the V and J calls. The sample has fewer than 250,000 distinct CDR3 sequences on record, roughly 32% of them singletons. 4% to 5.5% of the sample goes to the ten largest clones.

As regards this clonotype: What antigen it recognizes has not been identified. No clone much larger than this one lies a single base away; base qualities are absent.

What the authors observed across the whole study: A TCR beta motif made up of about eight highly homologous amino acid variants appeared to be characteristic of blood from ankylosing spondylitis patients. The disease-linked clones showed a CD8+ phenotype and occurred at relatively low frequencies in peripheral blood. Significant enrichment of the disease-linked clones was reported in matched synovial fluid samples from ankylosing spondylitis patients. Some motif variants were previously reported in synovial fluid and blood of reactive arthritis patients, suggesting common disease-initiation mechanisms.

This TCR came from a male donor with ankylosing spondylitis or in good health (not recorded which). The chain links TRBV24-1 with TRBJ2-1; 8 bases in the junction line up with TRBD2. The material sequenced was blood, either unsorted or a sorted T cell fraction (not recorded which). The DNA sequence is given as TGTGCCACCAGTGAAACGACGGGAGGGAATGAGCAGTTCTTC. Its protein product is CATSETTGGNEQFF.